This entry features one T cell receptor beta chain sequence. Antigen: not known. TCRdb itself ran the reads through MiXCR, one entry per CDR3 protein. In the table there are nearly 650,000 distinct CDR3 sequences, 24% of which are singletons. The data were obtained in a study of T cell repertoires in cytomegalovirus infection. Study overall: Both a matching HLA type and CMV infection were indicated by public TCR beta signatures. Study-wide results and limits: Using cumulative public TCR beta family frequency, the authors identified those who carried CMV together with the relevant HLA. CMV-specific TCR beta clonotypes restricted by HLA-C were the ones dominating the ex vivo response.

This CDR3 has 16 residues. Germline CDR1 reads SGHRS; CDR2 reads YFSETQ. The ends were cut back, 1 base at V and 8 bases at J, with 21 bases in the middle. The sequence was collected from a human donor in good health (CMV status not recorded). Some clones in this sample may be carry-over from other donors' samples. V usage is TRBV5-1 and J usage is TRBJ1-2; D may be TRBD1 (5 bases). Sample: CD8+ T cells from PBMCs. CDR3 bases: TGCGCCAGCAGCTTGAAGGGACCCCCTCTTATCTGGGGCTACACCTTC. Translated, it gives CASSLKGPPLIWGYTF.